The clone carrying this T cell receptor beta chain was picked up a small number of times. These data belong to a study of healthy donors' naive CD4 and CD8 T cells. In the study overall: Donors spanned ages 20-25, 40-50 and 60-70 years, half female.

The CDR3 covers 13 residues. V shed 4 bases and J shed 3 bases, with 10 bases lying between them. CDR1 is SGHRS and CDR2 is YFSETQ in the germline V gene. Each TCR library used about 500 ng of total RNA and a linear amplification protocol. TCRdb reanalysed the reads using MiXCR and keeps one entry per CDR3 protein. The table includes around 200,000 distinct CDR3 sequences, around 70% detected once. The sequenced sample was naive CD4+ and CD8+ T cells sorted from blood, pooled from several donors. This receptor was taken from a pool of human donors in good health; the sample pools cells from several healthy donors. This sequence joins TRBV5-1 and TRBJ1-2; no definite D call. The CDR3 DNA is TGCGCCAGCAGCCCGGACGGCCACTATGGCTACACCTTC. Protein sequence: CASSPDGHYGYTF.